These 2 T cell receptor beta chains came from one sample sequenced in a study of T-cell memory formation after mild COVID-19. TCRdb itself ran the 5' RACE reads through MiXCR, one entry per CDR3 protein. Among about 57,000 distinct CDR3 sequences listed, over 9% were seen once. Sequencing was carried out using PBMCs or a T cell subset sorted from them (not recorded which). The receptors originated from a man between 18 and 29 years old who had mild COVID-19 (a few samples of this study predate the infection). Cell type and time point are not known.

This clonotype showed up many times. V usage is TRBV20-1 and J usage is TRBJ2-7; D is uncertain. The V end lost 0 bases, the J end lost 0 bases, and 12 bases lay between the germline ends. The CDR3 extends over 15 amino acids. Germline V gene data show CDR1 as DFQATT and CDR2 as SNEGSKA (reference sequence). The CDR3 bases are TGCAGTGCTAGAGATCTGAGGTCGAGCTCCTACGAGCAGTACGTC. It encodes CSARDLRSSSYEQYV.

This clonotype occurred a few times. The chain has TRBV3-1 and TRBJ1-5; D call uncertain. Germline V gene data show CDR1 as LGHDT and CDR2 as YNNKEL (reference sequence). V lost 1 base and J lost 5, with 3 bases in between. The CDR3 loop spans 12 amino acids. CDR3 sequence reads: CASSQADQPQHF. The CDR3 region has the DNA TGTGCCAGCAGCCAAGCGGATCAGCCCCAGCATTTT.